What follows describes a single TCR beta chain. There is no known antigen for this receptor. No much larger clone is present one base from it, and per-base qualities are unavailable. The CDR3 spans 13 residues, from the cysteine through the phenylalanine. The retained sequence is limited to the CDR3, 39 bases, with the frame set at the first base. Via the germline V gene, CDR1 is SGHRS and CDR2 YFSETQ. V drops 2 bases and J drops 4 bases, leaving 6 bases in between. TCRbeta CDR3 regions were amplified from genomic DNA by means of the immunoSEQ Assay, a bias-controlled multiplex PCR. In the source study's methods: The number of nucleated cells in each sample was estimated from the amplification of reference gene primers within the assay. To quantify the absolute abundance of each unique TCRbeta CDR3 rearrangement, sequence reads were collapsed and filtered. For each sample, productive Simpson clonality was calculated as the square root of Simpson's diversity index over productive rearrangements. Drawn from immuneACCESS, this table holds only the in-frame rearrangements with V and J called that TCRdb kept. Clones are partly lost; checked studies trace under half to an unresolved V gene and leave the rest unexplained. The DNA was the basis for D and trimming; V, J and clone size are from that table. This sample gives hundreds of thousands of clones in total; about four fifths of them show up just once. The ten largest clones take up roughly 2.6% of the sample.

The data derive from a study of blood T cell repertoires in COVID-19 (dated by TCRdb to the early 2020s). For the wider study: The collaborator samples originated in the United States, Italy and Spain and spanned the acute and convalescent phases of COVID-19. The prospective study material was composed of cDNA or gDNA derived from T cells, B-cell-depleted T cells, or PBMCs. Subjects who had been exposed to COVID-19, were actively infected with it, or had recovered from it provided the deeply sampled blood TCRbeta repertoires that made up the dataset. Nearly every sample came with metadata listing a de-identified subject ID, COVID-19 status, age in years and sex. The samples were drawn from the first 160 participants of the ongoing ImmuneRACE study and from 950 to 1,500 subjects provided by 6 global collaborators. The repertoires were made available in a free public database intended to serve as a resource for research on the immune response to SARS-CoV-2. Where available, HLA class I and class II types were taken from metadata supplied by the sample provider and were not determined by assay-based typing.

The collaborating institutions used their own protocols to collect whole blood in K2EDTA tubes. For TCRbeta analysis, collaborators shipped samples in one of three forms: frozen whole blood, isolated PBMCs, or DNA extracted from either of those sample types. Overall study results and their limits: The amount of clinical and demographic metadata varied by source and participant and was provided uncurated.

This sequence was found in a woman aged 35 to 49 with active or convalescent COVID-19. The chain was built from TRBV5-1 and TRBJ1-4, with no D gene named confidently. Input material: peripheral blood. Read as DNA, the sequence is TGCGCCAGCAGCTTACAGCTTAATGAAAAACTGTTTTTT. Its protein reads: CASSLQLNEKLFF.